This T cell receptor (beta chain) derives from a study of cytomegalovirus exposure and HLA in healthy donors. Study information: Early released data comprised about 84 million unique TCRs from HLA-typed donors.

13 Jbeta primers and 60 Vbeta primers were used for the PCR. Profiling relied on immunoSEQ multiplex PCR, and the TCRdb table lists in-frame clones only, not all of them. The sample has about 150,000 clones; around three quarters are singletons. CDR3 length equals 15 residues. CDR1 and CDR2 from the germline V gene are MNHNY and SVGAGI (reference sequence). V lost 2 bases, J lost 6 bases, and 16 bases lay in between. This chain links TRBV6-6 with TRBJ1-2, with D possibly TRBD1 on 6 matching bases. The specimen was PBMCs. This receptor was identified in a man between 40 and 49 years old in good health and CMV-seronegative. The CDR3 here is CASSYGGQAGDGYTF. The CDR3 region has the DNA TGTGCCAGCAGTTACGGGGGCCAGGCAGGTGATGGCTACACCTTC.